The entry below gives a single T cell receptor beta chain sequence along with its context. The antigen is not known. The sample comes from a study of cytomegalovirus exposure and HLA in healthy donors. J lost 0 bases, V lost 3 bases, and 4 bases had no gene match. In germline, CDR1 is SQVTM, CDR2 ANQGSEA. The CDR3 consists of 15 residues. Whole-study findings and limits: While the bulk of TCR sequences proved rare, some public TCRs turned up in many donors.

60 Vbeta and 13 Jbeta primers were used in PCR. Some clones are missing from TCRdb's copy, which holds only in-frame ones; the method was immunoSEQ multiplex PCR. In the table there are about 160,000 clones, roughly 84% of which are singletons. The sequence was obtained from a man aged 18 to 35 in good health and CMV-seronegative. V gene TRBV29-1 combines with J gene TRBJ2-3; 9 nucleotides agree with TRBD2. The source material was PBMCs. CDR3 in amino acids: CSVEGAGGSTDTQYF. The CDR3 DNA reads TGCAGCGTTGAGGGGGCGGGAGGGAGCACAGATACGCAGTATTTT.